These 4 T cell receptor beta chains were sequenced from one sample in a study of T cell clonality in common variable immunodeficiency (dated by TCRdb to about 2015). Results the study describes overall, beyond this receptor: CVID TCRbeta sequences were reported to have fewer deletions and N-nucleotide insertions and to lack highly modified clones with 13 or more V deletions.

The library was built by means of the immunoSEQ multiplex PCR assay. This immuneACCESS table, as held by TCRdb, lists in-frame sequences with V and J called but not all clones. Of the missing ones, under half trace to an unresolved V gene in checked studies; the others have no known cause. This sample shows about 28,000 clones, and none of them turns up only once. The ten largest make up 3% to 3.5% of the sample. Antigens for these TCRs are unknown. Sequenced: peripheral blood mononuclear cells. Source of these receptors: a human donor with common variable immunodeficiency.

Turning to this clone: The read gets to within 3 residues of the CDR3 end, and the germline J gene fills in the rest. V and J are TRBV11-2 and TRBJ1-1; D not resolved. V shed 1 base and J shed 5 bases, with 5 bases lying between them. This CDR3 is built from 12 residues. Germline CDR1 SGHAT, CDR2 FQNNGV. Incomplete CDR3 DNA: TGTGCCAGCAGCTTAGTTTTAACTGAA. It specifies CASSLVLTE. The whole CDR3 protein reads CASSLVLTEAFF.

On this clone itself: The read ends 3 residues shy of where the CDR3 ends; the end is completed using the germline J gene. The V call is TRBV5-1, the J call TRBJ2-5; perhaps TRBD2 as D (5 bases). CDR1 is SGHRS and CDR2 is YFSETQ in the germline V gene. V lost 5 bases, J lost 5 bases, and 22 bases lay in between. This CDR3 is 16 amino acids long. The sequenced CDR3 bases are TGCGCCAGCAGATCCAGCGGTTTTTACTCCGGCGAGACC. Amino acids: CASRSSGFYSGET. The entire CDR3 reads CASRSSGFYSGETQYF. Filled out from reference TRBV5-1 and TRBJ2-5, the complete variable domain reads KAGVTQTPRYLIKTRGQQVTLSCSPISGHRSVSWYQQTPGQGLQFLFEYFSETQRNKGNFPGRFSGRQFSNSRSEMNVSTLELGDSALYLCASRSSGFYSGETQYFGPGTRLLVL.

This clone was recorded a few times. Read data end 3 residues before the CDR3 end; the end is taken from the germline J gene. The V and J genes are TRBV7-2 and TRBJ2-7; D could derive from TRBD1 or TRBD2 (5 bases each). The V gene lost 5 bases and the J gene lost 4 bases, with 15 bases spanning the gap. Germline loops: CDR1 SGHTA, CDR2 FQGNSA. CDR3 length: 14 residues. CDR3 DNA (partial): TGTGCCAGCAGCCCAACAGGAGGTCGATACGAG. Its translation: CASSPTGGRYE. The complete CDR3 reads CASSPTGGRYEQYF. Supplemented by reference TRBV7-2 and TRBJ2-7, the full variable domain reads GAGVSQSPSNKVTEKGKDVELRCDPISGHTALYWYRQSLGQGLEFLIYFQGNSAPDKSGLPSDRFSAERTGGSVSTLTIQRTQQEDSAVYLCASSPTGGRYEQYFGPGTRLTVT.

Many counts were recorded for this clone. This CDR3 reads CASSLEGLAGETQYF. The CDR3 DNA, read in part, is TGTGCCAGCAGCTTGGAGGGACTAGCCGGGGAGACC. The genes are TRBV5-5 and TRBJ2-5, with 9 bases identical to TRBD2. The read ends 3 residues shy of where the CDR3 ends; the end is completed using the germline J gene. Germline trimming cut 0 bases from V and 5 bases from J; bases unmatched to any gene: 5. Germline V gives CDR1 SGHKS, CDR2 YYEKEE (reference sequence). The CDR3 is 15 amino acids.